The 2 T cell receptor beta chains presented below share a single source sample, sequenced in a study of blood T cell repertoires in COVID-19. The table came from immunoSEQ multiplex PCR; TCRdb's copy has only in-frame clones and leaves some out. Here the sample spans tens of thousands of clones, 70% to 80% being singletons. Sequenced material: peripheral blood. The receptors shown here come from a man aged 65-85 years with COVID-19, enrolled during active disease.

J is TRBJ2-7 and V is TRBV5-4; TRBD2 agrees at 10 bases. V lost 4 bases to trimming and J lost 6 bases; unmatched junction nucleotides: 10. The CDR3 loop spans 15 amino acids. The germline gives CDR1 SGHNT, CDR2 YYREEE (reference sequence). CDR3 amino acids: CASSGAGTSEGEQYF. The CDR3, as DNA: TGTGCCAGCAGCGGCGCCGGGACTAGCGAAGGCGAGCAGTACTTC.

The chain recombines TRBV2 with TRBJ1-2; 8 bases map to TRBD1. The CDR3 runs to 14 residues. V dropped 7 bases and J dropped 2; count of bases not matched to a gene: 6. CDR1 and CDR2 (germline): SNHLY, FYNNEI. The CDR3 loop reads CASKPTGGNYGYTF. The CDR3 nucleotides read TGTGCCAGCAAGCCCACAGGGGGAAACTATGGCTACACCTTC.